This T cell receptor (beta chain) was recorded in a study of cytomegalovirus exposure and HLA in healthy donors. For this donor, CMV serostatus was not recorded. PCR amplification relied on 60 Vbeta primers (plus 13 Jbeta primers). The assay was immunoSEQ multiplex PCR, and TCRdb's table has in-frame clones only and misses some. This sample has about 82,000 clones; more than 60% occur once, and the top ten carry around an eighth. Looked up from germline, CDR1 is LGHNT and CDR2 is FRNRAP. The CDR3 loop spans 19 amino acids. V lost 2 bases to trimming and J lost 1 base; unmatched junction nucleotides: 8. Study-level results: The study listed approximately 160 cytomegalovirus-associated TCR beta chains.

A note on this clone: Its antigen remains unknown.

This clonotype originated in a human donor in good health. This chain uses TRBV12-5 with TRBJ2-3; TRBD2 matches 14 bases. The sample was PBMCs. The CDR3, as DNA: TGTGCTAGTGGTTTGAACCCGGGACTAGCGGGGGTCGGCACAGATACGCAGTATTTT. Its protein product is CASGLNPGLAGVGTDTQYF.